This entry features one T cell receptor beta chain sequence. What it recognizes is unknown. CDR1 MDHEN and CDR2 SYDVKM come from the germline V gene. The V gene end was trimmed by 7 bases and the J gene end by 7 bases; junction bases not matched to a gene: 10. The CDR3 spans 15 residues. This sample is part of a study of CD8 T cells in ankylosing spondylitis. Study-wide results and caveats: Significant enrichment of disease-linked clones was reported in matched ankylosing spondylitis synovial fluid. For ankylosing spondylitis blood, a TCR beta motif of 7 to 9 highly homologous variants appeared characteristic.

Each TCR beta library was made by quantitative 5'-RACE that incorporated molecular barcodes. TCRdb re-derived calls from the 5' RACE reads in MiXCR, one entry per CDR3 protein. In the table there are a few hundred thousand distinct CDR3 sequences, 7% to 9% of which are singletons. Sequenced material: blood, either unsorted or a sorted T cell fraction (not recorded which). The TCR comes from a male donor with ankylosing spondylitis. The chain has TRBV28 and TRBJ2-2; the match to TRBD1 covers 9 bases. In DNA form, the CDR3 reads TGTGCCAGCAAATCCGGGACAGGGTTATTCGGGGAGCTGTTTTTT. Translating it yields CASKSGTGLFGELFF.